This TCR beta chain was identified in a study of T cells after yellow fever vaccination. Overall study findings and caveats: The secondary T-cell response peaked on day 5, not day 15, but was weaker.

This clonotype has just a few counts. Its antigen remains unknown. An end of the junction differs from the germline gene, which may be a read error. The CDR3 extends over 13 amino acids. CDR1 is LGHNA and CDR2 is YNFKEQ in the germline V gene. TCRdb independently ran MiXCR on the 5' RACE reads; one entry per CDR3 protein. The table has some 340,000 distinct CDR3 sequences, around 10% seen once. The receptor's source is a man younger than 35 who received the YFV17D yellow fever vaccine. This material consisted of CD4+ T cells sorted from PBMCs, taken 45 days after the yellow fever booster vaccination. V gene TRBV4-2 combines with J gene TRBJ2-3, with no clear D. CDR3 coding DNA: TGTGCCAGCAGGGCCCCTGCCACAAATACGCAGTATTTT. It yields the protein CASRAPATNTQYF.